Listed here are 12 T cell receptor beta chains from one sample, sequenced in a study of blood T cell repertoires in COVID-19. Data came from immunoSEQ multiplex PCR; TCRdb stores just in-frame clones and leaves some out. The top ten hold around 10% of the sample, which has some 320,000 clones, nearly 90% seen once. Sequencing used peripheral blood. Receptors were obtained from a woman aged 25 to 45 with COVID-19, enrolled during active disease.

The rearrangement uses TRBV9 and TRBJ2-3; 7 positions match TRBD2. The germline V gene has CDR1 SGDLS and CDR2 YYNGEE. V shed 4 bases, J shed 1 base, and the junction held 9 bases outside the gene matches. The CDR3 contains 16 residues. Written as DNA, the CDR3 is TGTGCCAGCAGCTCTGGGAGGGGTCAGGGCACAGATACGCAGTATTTT. This translates into CASSSGRGQGTDTQYF.

V and J are TRBV9 and TRBJ2-3, with 9 bases lining up with TRBD1. CDR3 length: 17 residues. Losses at the gene ends were 3 bases for V and 1 base for J; bases not matched to a gene: 9. Germline V lookup: CDR1 SGDLS, CDR2 YYNGEE. CDR3 residues: CASSARQGESGTDTQYF. The CDR3 nucleotides read TGTGCCAGCAGCGCCCGACAGGGGGAGAGTGGCACAGATACGCAGTATTTT. Drawing the rest from reference TRBV9 and TRBJ2-3, the complete variable domain is DSGVTQTPKHLITATGQRVTLRCSPRSGDLSVYWYQQSLDQGLQFLIQYYNGEERAKGNILERFSAQQFPDLHSELNLSSLELGDSALYFCASSARQGESGTDTQYFGPGTRLTVL.

In its sample, this clone was seen once. V usage is TRBV5-1 and J usage is TRBJ2-2; D gene ambiguous. The CDR3 sequence is 15 residues long. V was pared by 0 bases and J by 2 bases, with 8 bases between. The germline V gene encodes CDR1 SGHRS and CDR2 YFSETQ. CDR3 nucleotides: TGCGCCAGCAGCTTGGACCCAACAAACACCGGGGAGCTGTTTTTT. This encodes CASSLDPTNTGELFF. The whole variable domain, remainder taken from reference TRBV5-1 and TRBJ2-2, is KAGVTQTPRYLIKTRGQQVTLSCSPISGHRSVSWYQQTPGQGLQFLFEYFSETQRNKGNFPGRFSGRQFSNSRSEMNVSTLELGDSALYLCASSLDPTNTGELFFGEGSRLTVL.

The genes are TRBV6-5 and TRBJ2-2, with D unclear. V was pared by 8 bases and J by 0 bases, with 13 bases between. Germline assignment: CDR1 MNHEY and CDR2 SVGAGI. CDR3 length equals 15 residues. This CDR3 is CASASRQANTGELFF. CDR3 bases: TGTGCCAGCGCGAGCCGCCAGGCGAACACCGGGGAGCTGTTTTTT.

A word on this clone: This specimen includes other DNA sequences encoding the same CDR3. This CDR3 is CASSLRGVNTEAFF. The CDR3 region has the DNA TGCGCCAGCAGCTTGCGCGGGGTGAACACTGAAGCTTTCTTT. V usage is TRBV5-1 and J usage is TRBJ1-1; D ambiguous. Per germline, CDR1 SGHRS and CDR2 YFSETQ. The germline V and J ends were trimmed by 1 base and 0 bases, with 7 bases remaining between them. CDR3 length: 14 residues.

The chain is built from TRBV4-1 and TRBJ2-3, with 12 bases matching TRBD2. CDR1 is MGHRA and CDR2 is YSYEKL in the germline V gene. V was pared by 0 bases and J by 3 bases, with 7 bases of the junction left unmatched. The CDR3 has 18 residues. CDR3: CASSQEPSGGAFTDTQYF. DNA for the CDR3: TGCGCCAGCAGCCAAGAGCCTAGCGGGGGGGCCTTTACAGATACGCAGTATTTT.

The chain carries TRBV29-1 and TRBJ1-1; 7 bases match TRBD1. V shed 4 bases, J shed 1 base, and the junction held 3 bases outside the gene matches. Germline loops: CDR1 SQVTM, CDR2 ANQGSEA. This CDR3 is built from 13 residues. The CDR3 loop is CSVGTGGNTEAFF. The CDR3 nucleotides are TGCAGCGTTGGGACAGGTGGGAACACTGAAGCTTTCTTT.

This chain joins TRBV24-1 and TRBJ1-2, with no clear D. The CDR3 has 13 residues. Germline CDR1 KGHDR, CDR2 SFDVKD. With 5 bases removed from V and 7 bases from J, the gap between germline ends came to 13 bases. The CDR3 coding sequence is TGTGCCACCAGTGCCTCCGGGGTAGCTGGCTACACCTTC. Amino acids: CATSASGVAGYTF.

The CDR3 here is CASSLELSSYNEQFF. DNA for the CDR3: TGTGCCAGCAGCTTGGAGCTGAGCTCCTACAATGAGCAGTTCTTC. V gene TRBV11-2 combines with J gene TRBJ2-1; D call uncertain. The CDR3 is 15 amino acids. Germline loops: CDR1 SGHAT, CDR2 FQNNGV. V lost 3 bases, J lost 0 bases, and 9 bases lay in between.

The chain joins TRBV11-2 to TRBJ2-3; D perhaps matches TRBD2 (5 bases). The germline V gene encodes CDR1 SGHAT and CDR2 FQNNGV. Trimming shortened V by 4 bases and J by 6 bases, and 11 bases separated the two germline ends. This CDR3 is 13 amino acids long. Written as DNA, the CDR3 is TGTGCCAGCAGCTACGAACCGGGGGATACGCAGTATTTT. This translates into CASSYEPGDTQYF.

This chain joins TRBV5-6 and TRBJ2-7; 7 positions agree with TRBD2. CDR3 length: 14 amino acids. Trimming cost V 3 bases and J 3 bases; bases outside gene matches: 6. Germline CDR1 and CDR2: SGHDT and YYEEEE. CDR3 in DNA: TGTGCCAGCAGCTGTACCGGGACTAACTACGAGCAGTACTTC. Its translation is CASSCTGTNYEQYF.

V is TRBV29-1 and J is TRBJ1-1; 9 bases are shared with TRBD1. Germline V gene data show CDR1 as SQVTM and CDR2 as ANQGSEA. With V trimmed by 2 bases and J by 2 bases, 3 bases remained unmatched. CDR3 length: 14 residues. This CDR3 reads CSVEYRGHNTEAFF. CDR3 coding DNA: TGCAGCGTTGAATACAGGGGGCACAACACTGAAGCTTTCTTT.